These 11 T cell receptor beta chains were all obtained from the same sample, sequenced in a study of T-cell reconstitution after alpha-beta-depleted transplantation in children. For TCRbeta, the library was prepared with unique molecular identifiers. TCRdb reanalysed the PCR reads using MiXCR and keeps one entry per CDR3 protein. The sample carries roughly 350,000 distinct CDR3 sequences, under 13% recorded once. The specimen was PBMCs from the stem cell graft donor, collected from the stem cell graft. These receptors were obtained from a human donor who donated a stem cell graft to a child with acute lymphoblastic leukemia.

Only a few counts were recorded for this clonotype. The CDR3 bases are TGTGCCACCAGCAGAGTTAACGTCAGGGAAACCTACGAGCAGTACTTC. Translation gives CATSRVNVRETYEQYF. J is TRBJ2-7 and V is TRBV15; a possible D gene is TRBD1 (5 bases). The CDR3 runs 16 residues. The germline gives CDR1 LNHNV, CDR2 YYDKDF (reference sequence). Trimming stripped 1 base from V and 2 bases from J, with 15 bases between.

This clonotype was recorded a few times. V gene TRBV5-6 combines with J gene TRBJ1-2; 10 bases line up with TRBD1. The V gene end was trimmed by 7 bases and the J gene end by 6 bases; junction bases not matched to a gene: 9. Germline CDR1 and CDR2: SGHDT and YYEEEE. The CDR3 loop spans 14 amino acids. CDR3 region: CASRTTGGGDGYTF. The CDR3 DNA is TGTGCCAGCCGTACGACAGGGGGCGGCGATGGCTACACCTTC.

This clonotype was picked up many times. The chain uses TRBV6-5 and TRBJ2-2, with D perhaps given as TRBD1 or TRBD2 (6 bases each). Per germline, CDR1 MNHEY and CDR2 SVGAGI. Trimming removed 7 bases from V and 7 bases from J, with 19 bases in between. CDR3 length equals 15 residues. The CDR3 sequence is CASMDEGGVGGELFF. Here the CDR3 DNA reads TGTGCCAGCATGGATGAGGGGGGCGTGGGCGGGGAGCTGTTTTTT.

The chain couples TRBV7-2 to TRBJ2-1; TRBD2 agrees at 9 bases. Trimming cost V 0 bases and J 6 bases; bases outside gene matches: 6. The germline gives CDR1 SGHTA, CDR2 FQGNSA. CDR3 size: 16 residues. The CDR3 DNA reads as TGTGCCAGCAGCTTAGCTGGGACTAGCCTGGGCAATGAGCAGTTCTTC. Its translation is CASSLAGTSLGNEQFF.

This clonotype was seen at least ten times. The V and J genes are TRBV10-3 and TRBJ2-3, with 8 bases lining up with TRBD2. The V and J ends lost 3 bases and 1 base, in that order; junction bases with no gene match: 12. The germline V gene has CDR1 ENHRY and CDR2 SYGVKD. The CDR3 loop spans 18 amino acids. CDR3 sequence reads: CAISDPQGSGGGTDTQYF. The CDR3 DNA reads as TGTGCCATCAGTGATCCCCAGGGAAGCGGGGGAGGCACAGATACGCAGTATTTT.

The chain uses TRBV28 and TRBJ2-1; 13 nucleotides line up with TRBD2. The CDR3 loop spans 16 amino acids. Looked up from germline, CDR1 is MDHEN and CDR2 is SYDVKM. V lost 4 bases to trimming and J lost 4 bases; unmatched junction nucleotides: 4. The CDR3 region is CASSSGTSGTYNEQFF. As DNA, the CDR3 is TGTGCCAGCAGTTCCGGGACTAGCGGGACGTACAATGAGCAGTTCTTC.

V and J are TRBV15 and TRBJ2-1; 15 bases match TRBD2. The germline CDR1 and CDR2 sequences are LNHNV and YYDKDF (reference sequence). CDR3 size: 17 residues. V lost 3 bases to trimming and J lost 9 bases; unmatched junction nucleotides: 9. This CDR3 reads CATSRSGTSGRRGEQFF. The CDR3 DNA sequence: TGTGCCACCAGCAGGTCCGGGACTAGCGGGAGGCGGGGTGAGCAGTTCTTC. Drawing the rest from reference TRBV15 and TRBJ2-1, the complete variable domain is DAMVIQNPRYQVTQFGKPVTLSCSQTLNHNVMYWYQQKSSQAPKLLFHYYDKDFNNEADTPDNFQSRRPNTSFCFLDIRSPGLGDTAMYLCATSRSGTSGRRGEQFFGPGTRLTVL.

This sequence joins TRBV20-1 and TRBJ2-7, with TRBD1 matching over 8 bases. The CDR3 has 14 residues. V was pared by 6 bases and J by 3 bases, with 10 bases of the junction left unmatched. The V gene's germline CDR1 is DFQATT and CDR2 SNEGSKA (reference sequence). In DNA form, the CDR3 reads TGCAGTGCAACGACAGGGGAAGGGGGCTACGAGCAGTACTTC. It is translated as CSATTGEGGYEQYF.

This clonotype came up many times. The rearrangement joins TRBV27 to TRBJ2-3; D not certain. This CDR3 has 15 residues. Germline V lookup: CDR1 MNHEY, CDR2 SMNVEV (reference sequence). V lost 2 bases and J 0 bases, leaving 9 bases between the germline ends. The CDR3 sequence: CASSLMETSTDTQYF. CDR3 DNA: TGTGCCAGCAGTTTAATGGAAACTAGCACAGATACGCAGTATTTT.

This clonotype was detected ten times or more. This chain links TRBV2 with TRBJ2-1, with D uncertain. The CDR3 is made up of 13 amino acids. The germline CDR1 and CDR2 sequences are SNHLY and FYNNEI. V lost 6 bases and J lost 4, with 10 bases in between. CDR3 in DNA: TGTGCCAGCAGAGCTAACGGGTACAATGAGCAGTTCTTC. This encodes CASRANGYNEQFF.

This clonotype was seen at least ten times. The V gene is TRBV28, the J gene TRBJ2-5; tentatively, D is TRBD2 (6 bases). The V end was cut by 3 bases, the J end by 1 base, with 21 bases between. CDR3 length: 18 amino acids. Germline assignment: CDR1 MDHEN and CDR2 SYDVKM. CDR3: CASSFTGLGGAAQETQYF. As DNA, the CDR3 is TGTGCCAGCAGTTTCACGGGATTAGGAGGGGCCGCCCAAGAGACCCAGTACTTC.